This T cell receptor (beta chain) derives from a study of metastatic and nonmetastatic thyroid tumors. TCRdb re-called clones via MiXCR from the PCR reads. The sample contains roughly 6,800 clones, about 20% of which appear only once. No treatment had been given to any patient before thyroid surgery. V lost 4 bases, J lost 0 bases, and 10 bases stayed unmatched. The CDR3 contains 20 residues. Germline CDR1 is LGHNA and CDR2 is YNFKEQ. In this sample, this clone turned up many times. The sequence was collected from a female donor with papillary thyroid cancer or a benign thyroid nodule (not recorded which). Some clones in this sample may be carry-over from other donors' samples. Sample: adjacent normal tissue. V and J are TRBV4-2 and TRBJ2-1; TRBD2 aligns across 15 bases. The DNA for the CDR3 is TGTGCCAGCAGCCGATGGACTAGCGGGGGGGCCGAAAGCTCCTACAATGAGCAGTTCTTC. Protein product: CASSRWTSGGAESSYNEQFF.